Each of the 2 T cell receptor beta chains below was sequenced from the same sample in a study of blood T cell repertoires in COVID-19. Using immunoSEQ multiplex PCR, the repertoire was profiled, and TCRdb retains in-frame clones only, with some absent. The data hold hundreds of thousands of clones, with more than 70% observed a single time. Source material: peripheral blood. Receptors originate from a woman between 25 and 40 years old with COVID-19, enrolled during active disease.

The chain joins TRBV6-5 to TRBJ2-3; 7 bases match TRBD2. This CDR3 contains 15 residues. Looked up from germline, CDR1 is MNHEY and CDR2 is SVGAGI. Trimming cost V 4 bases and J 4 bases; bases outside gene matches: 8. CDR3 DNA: TGTGCCAGCAGTTCTCTAGGGGAGGGCGCAGATACGCAGTATTTT. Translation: CASSSLGEGADTQYF.

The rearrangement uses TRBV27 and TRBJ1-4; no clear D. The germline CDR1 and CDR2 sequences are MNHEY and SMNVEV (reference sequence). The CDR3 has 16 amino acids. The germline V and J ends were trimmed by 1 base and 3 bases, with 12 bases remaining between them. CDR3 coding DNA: TGTGCCAGCAGTTTATATGCGCAAACGGCTAATGAAAAACTGTTTTTT. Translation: CASSLYAQTANEKLFF.